These 12 T cell receptor beta chains came from one sample sequenced in a study of molecular identifiers for immune sequencing clone quantification. TCRdb reprocessed the PCR reads with MiXCR, giving one entry per CDR3 protein. The table records 250,000 to 350,000 distinct CDR3 sequences, over 20% of them present only once. Material for sequencing was naive CD8+ T cells from blood, with Jurkat cell RNA spiked in. Subset indicated: FACS-sorted CD8+CD4-CCR7+CD45RA+ naive T cells. The receptors shown here come from a human donor in good health. Some libraries in this study had Jurkat cell RNA spiked in.

Many counts were recorded for this clonotype. This chain joins TRBV4-3 and TRBJ2-7, with 11 bases aligning to TRBD2. CDR3 length equals 14 residues. The V gene end was trimmed by 0 bases and the J gene end by 11 bases; junction bases not matched to a gene: 6. CDR1 is LGHNA, CDR2 YSLEER, per germline. CDR3 loop: CASSQDLTSGAEYF. The CDR3 DNA is TGCGCCAGCAGCCAAGATCTGACTAGCGGGGCGGAGTACTTC.

This clonotype showed up many times. V and J are TRBV20-1 and TRBJ2-7; D gene ambiguous. Germline CDR1 and CDR2: DFQATT and SNEGSKA (reference sequence). With 5 bases removed from V and 6 bases from J, the gap between germline ends came to 20 bases. The CDR3 covers 14 residues. The CDR3 bases are TGCAGTGCTCCCCTCCTAGGGCAGGTAGGCGAGCAGTACTTC. It specifies CSAPLLGQVGEQYF.

On this clonotype itself: Mismatch with germline at one junction end may stem from a read error. V and J are TRBV7-9 and TRBJ1-5; no clear D. Germline assignment: CDR1 SEHNR and CDR2 FQNEAQ (reference sequence). The CDR3 consists of 14 residues. The CDR3 sequence: CASSLGDSDQPQHF. CDR3 DNA: TGTGCCAGCAGCTTAGGTGATAGCGATCAGCCCCAGCATTTT.

This clonotype was recorded many times. The chain recombines TRBV7-6 with TRBJ2-7; no definite D call. Trimming pared 1 base from V and 3 bases from J, leaving 10 bases between. This CDR3 has 14 amino acids. CDR1 is SGHVS and CDR2 is FNYEAQ in the germline V gene. The CDR3: CASSLGQVSYEQYF. As DNA, the CDR3 is TGTGCCAGCAGCTTAGGGCAGGTTAGCTACGAGCAGTACTTC.

This clonotype was found many times. The chain joins TRBV4-1 to TRBJ1-1, with unresolved D. From germline, CDR1 is MGHRA and CDR2 YSYEKL. V lost 4 bases, J lost 3 bases, and 15 bases lay in between. The CDR3 is made up of 15 amino acids. This CDR3 reads CASSPNPKPYTEAFF. The DNA of the CDR3 is TGCGCCAGCAGCCCCAACCCGAAACCCTACACTGAAGCTTTCTTT.

This clonotype was counted only a few times. This chain uses TRBV11-2 with TRBJ1-1; 7 bases agree with TRBD1. From germline, CDR1 is SGHAT and CDR2 FQNNGV. The V gene end was trimmed by 4 bases and the J gene end by 4 bases; junction bases not matched to a gene: 18. The CDR3 has 18 residues. The CDR3 loop reads CASSSRTGDYNPITEAFF. The CDR3 DNA reads TGTGCCAGCAGCTCCCGAACAGGGGACTATAACCCGATCACTGAAGCTTTCTTT.

Points on this clonotype: A single base separates this from a much larger clone, so it may be a read error. The chain employs TRBV7-6 and TRBJ1-1, with D perhaps matching TRBD1 (6 bases). The CDR3 totals 22 residues. Germline CDR1 SGHVS, CDR2 FNYEAQ. Trimming shortened V by 5 bases and J by 3 bases, and 37 bases separated the two germline ends. In nucleotides, the CDR3 is TGTGCCAGCAGCCCTTTTCCACGGTCCTTCTTTATGGCAGACAGGAGCGACACTGAAGCTTTCTTT. Protein: CASSPFPRSFFMADRSDTEAFF.

The chain recombines TRBV6-6 with TRBJ2-6; D perhaps matches TRBD1 (6 bases). CDR1 and CDR2 from the germline V gene are MNHNY and SVGAGI (reference sequence). Trimming removed 5 bases at V and 3 bases at J, with 20 bases between. This CDR3 spans 18 amino acids. The CDR3 region is CASSPSQTGWVGANVLTF. CDR3 DNA: TGTGCCAGCAGTCCCTCCCAGACAGGTTGGGTTGGGGCCAACGTCCTGACTTTC.

This clonotype came up many times. This chain links TRBV20-1 with TRBJ2-7; D is possibly TRBD2 (6 bases). The germline V gene encodes CDR1 DFQATT and CDR2 SNEGSKA (reference sequence). With 3 bases removed from V and 3 bases from J, the gap between germline ends came to 24 bases. This CDR3 is built from 17 residues. The CDR3 is CSASVLSLAQGGYEQYF. The CDR3 DNA reads TGCAGTGCTAGTGTGCTGTCCTTGGCCCAGGGAGGCTACGAGCAGTACTTC.

A remark on this clonotype: At one of its ends the junction is not consistent with the germline gene, which may arise from a read error. This chain uses TRBV27 with TRBJ1-5; 7 bases map to TRBD1. The CDR3 runs to 14 residues. The germline V gene has CDR1 MNHEY and CDR2 SMNVEV (reference sequence). CDR3 nucleotide sequence: TGTGCCGGCAGTTTAGCCAGGGGGGGTCAGCCCCAGCATTTT. Amino acids: CAGSLARGGQPQHF.

This clonotype was counted at least ten times. V is TRBV6-5 and J is TRBJ2-7; 10 bases are shared with TRBD1. This CDR3 is 15 amino acids long. Germline-derived CDR1 and CDR2 are MNHEY and SVGAGI. The junction had 7 bases not matched to a gene; V was cut back by 5 bases and J by 3 bases. This CDR3 reads CASSGRDRGLYEQYF. Written as DNA, the CDR3 is TGTGCCAGCAGTGGGAGGGACAGGGGTCTCTACGAGCAGTACTTC.

A note on this clonotype: It may be a read error: a sequence one base away is much more abundant. The J gene is TRBJ2-1, the V gene TRBV5-6; D gene ambiguous. Trimming left V 4 bases short and J 11 bases short, with 16 bases between. CDR3 length: 13 amino acids. CDR1 is SGHDT and CDR2 is YYEEEE in the germline V gene. CDR3 protein: CASSLMTRNKQFF. The CDR3, as DNA: TGTGCCAGCAGCCTAATGACGAGGAATAAGCAGTTCTTC. The whole variable domain, filled in from reference TRBV5-6 and TRBJ2-1, reads DAGVTQSPTHLIKTRGQQVTLRCSPKSGHDTVSWYQQALGQGPQFIFQYYEEEERQRGNFPDRFSGHQFPNYSSELNVNALLLGDSALYLCASSLMTRNKQFFGPGTRLTVL.